Here is one T cell receptor (beta chain) with its context. Its specificity is unknown. The protocol was immunoSEQ multiplex PCR, while the TCRdb copy is restricted to in-frame clones and leaves out a portion. Among more than 850,000 clones listed, around 78% were seen once. These data are taken from a study of shared clonotypes between healthy human individuals. The study, taken as a whole, reports: Some clonotypes were shared by all four sorted-subset donors, while others were not shared. The non-shared ones had lower generation probabilities than the shared ones.

From germline, CDR1 is SGHNT and CDR2 YYREEE (reference sequence). The germline V and J ends were trimmed by 3 bases and 1 base, with 9 bases remaining between them. CDR3 size: 14 residues. The source material was memory CD4+ T cells from PBMCs. Noted subset: CD45RA-negative fraction. The J gene is TRBJ2-3, the V gene TRBV5-4; D gene ambiguous. This clonotype was sampled from a man aged 18 to 29 in good health. Some clones in this sample may be carry-over from other donors' samples. The CDR3 DNA sequence: TGTGCCAGCAGCTCGTCGGGCGGCACAGATACGCAGTATTTT. This sequence encodes CASSSSGGTDTQYF.